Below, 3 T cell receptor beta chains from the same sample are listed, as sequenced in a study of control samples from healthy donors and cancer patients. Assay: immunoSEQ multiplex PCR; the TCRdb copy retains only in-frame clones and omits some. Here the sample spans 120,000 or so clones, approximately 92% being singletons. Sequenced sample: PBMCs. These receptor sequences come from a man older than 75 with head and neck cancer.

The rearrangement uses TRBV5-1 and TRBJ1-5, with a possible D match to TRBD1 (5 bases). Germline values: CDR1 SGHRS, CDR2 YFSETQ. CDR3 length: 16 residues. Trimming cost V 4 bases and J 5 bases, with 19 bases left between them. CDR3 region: CASSLTPGGEDQPQHF. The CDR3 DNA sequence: TGCGCCAGCAGCCTTACGCCGGGAGGGGAGGATCAGCCCCAGCATTTT.

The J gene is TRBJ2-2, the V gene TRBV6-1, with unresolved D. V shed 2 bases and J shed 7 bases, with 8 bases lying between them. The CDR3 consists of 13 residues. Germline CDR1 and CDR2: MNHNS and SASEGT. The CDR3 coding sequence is TGTGCCAGCAGTGAAATGGATATCGGGGAGCTGTTTTTT. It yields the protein CASSEMDIGELFF.

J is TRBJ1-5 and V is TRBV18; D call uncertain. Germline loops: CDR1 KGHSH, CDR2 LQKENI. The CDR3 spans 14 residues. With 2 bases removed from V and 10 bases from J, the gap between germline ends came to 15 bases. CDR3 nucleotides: TGTGCCAGCTCACCAGCATCTTGGACCTCACCCCAGCATTTT. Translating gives CASSPASWTSPQHF.